A single sample gave rise to the 27 T cell receptor beta chains below, sequenced in a study of Graves' ophthalmopathy and Graves' hyperthyroidism. Amplifying from RNA transcripts, the study obtained TCR beta CDR3 regions. Second-round multiplex PCR came after first-round RT-PCR with HTBI primers. TCRdb processed the multiplex PCR reads anew with MiXCR; each CDR3 protein has one entry. This table has 350,000 to 400,000 distinct CDR3 sequences, just over 15% appearing once. The sequencing input was peripheral blood. These receptors were obtained from a woman under 30 with stable Graves' hyperthyroidism.

This clonotype appeared many times. The chain recombines TRBV6-5 with TRBJ1-5; no clear D. CDR1 and CDR2 from the germline V gene are MNHEY and SVGAGI. Trimming cost V 0 bases and J 11 bases, with 14 bases left between them. This CDR3 comprises 14 residues. The CDR3 region is CASSYSIGGEAQHF. CDR3 in DNA: TGTGCCAGCAGTTACTCGATAGGCGGTGAAGCCCAGCATTTT.

This clonotype was recorded many times. J is TRBJ1-2 and V is TRBV11-3, with unresolved D. Germline V lookup: CDR1 SGHNT, CDR2 YENEEA. Trimming took 2 bases from V and 8 from J, leaving 9 bases between them. This CDR3 has 12 residues. CDR3: CASSLSVVGYTF. DNA of the CDR3: TGTGCCAGCAGCTTATCGGTTGTGGGCTACACCTTC.

This clonotype was counted at least ten times. The chain employs TRBV7-8 and TRBJ1-1; D is possibly TRBD1 (6 bases). V was shortened by 4 bases and J by 3 bases, with 15 bases between the two germline ends. Germline CDR1 SGHVS, CDR2 FQNEAQ. This CDR3 contains 15 residues. In DNA, the CDR3 is TGTGCCAGCAGCTCACAGGGCCCCGTGGACACTGAAGCTTTCTTT. As protein: CASSSQGPVDTEAFF.

This clonotype was seen ten or more times. V gene TRBV6-1 combines with J gene TRBJ1-2, with D unresolved. V was pared by 7 bases and J by 7 bases, with 7 bases between. The CDR3 contains 10 residues. The germline gives CDR1 MNHNS, CDR2 SASEGT. The CDR3 sequence is CASNRGGYTF. The CDR3 region has the DNA TGTGCCAGCAACCGAGGTGGCTACACCTTC.

The V and J genes are TRBV7-2 and TRBJ2-1; 15 positions match TRBD2. Trimming cost V 2 bases and J 2 bases; bases outside gene matches: 1. The length of the CDR3 is 17 residues. Germline lookup yields CDR1 SGHTA and CDR2 FQGNSA. CDR3 sequence (DNA): TGTGCCAGCAGCTTACGGACTAGCGGGGGGGCCTACAATGAGCAGTTCTTC. Translating it yields CASSLRTSGGAYNEQFF.

A word on this clonotype: A much larger clone differs by one base, so this may be a read error. CDR3 sequence: CSSSLFGGNEQYF. In nucleotides, the CDR3 is TGTTCCAGCAGCCTATTCGGGGGGAACGAGCAGTACTTC. This chain connects TRBV7-6 to TRBJ2-7; 7 nucleotides line up with TRBD2. The CDR3 spans 13 residues. Germline CDR1 and CDR2: SGHVS and FNYEAQ.

This clonotype was counted many times. The V and J genes are TRBV4-1 and TRBJ1-5, with unresolved D. V dropped 0 bases and J dropped 3 bases, with 18 bases sitting between them. Germline V gene sequence: CDR1 MGHRA, CDR2 YSYEKL. The CDR3 length is 18 residues. This CDR3 is CASSQDDLIQGFNQPQHF. The CDR3 DNA follows: TGCGCCAGCAGCCAAGACGACCTCATTCAAGGGTTCAATCAGCCCCAGCATTTT.

The chain recombines TRBV2 with TRBJ2-2; the match to TRBD1 covers 8 bases. With 4 bases clipped from V and 2 bases from J, the junction kept 9 bases outside the gene matches. Per the germline V gene, CDR1 is SNHLY and CDR2 is FYNNEI. The CDR3 runs to 17 residues. The CDR3 DNA is TGTGCCAGCAGTGGAGTGATACAGGGGGTTAACACCGGGGAGCTGTTTTTT. This encodes CASSGVIQGVNTGELFF.

This clonotype was detected a few times. The J gene is TRBJ1-5, the V gene TRBV5-8; TRBD1 might be the D (5 bases). The CDR3 contains 16 residues. Germline CDR1 is SGHTS and CDR2 is YDEGEE. Trimming cost V 5 bases and J 2 bases, with 17 bases left between them. The CDR3 DNA sequence: TGTGCCAGCAGGGTAGGAGGGGCCTCTGGCAATCAGCCCCAGCATTTT. Protein product: CASRVGGASGNQPQHF. The complete variable domain, with remaining parts taken from reference TRBV5-8 and TRBJ1-5, reads EAGVTQSPTHLIKTRGQQATLRCSPISGHTSVYWYQQALGLGLQFLLWYDEGEERNRGNFPPRFSGRQFPNYSSELNVNALELEDSALYLCASRVGGASGNQPQHFGDGTRLSIL.

This clonotype was seen ten or more times. The genes are TRBV6-5 and TRBJ2-7; D call uncertain. This CDR3 is built from 14 residues. V lost 0 bases and J lost 1, with 7 bases in between. Looked up from germline, CDR1 is MNHEY and CDR2 is SVGAGI. The DNA for the CDR3 is TGTGCCAGCAGTTACTCTTCTCGGTCCTACGAGCAGTACTTC. Translation: CASSYSSRSYEQYF.

This clonotype was recorded many times. The chain employs TRBV19 and TRBJ1-1; 7 nucleotides line up with TRBD1. V gave up 2 bases and J gave up 3 bases; unmatched junction bases: 3. The CDR3 contains 14 residues. The germline CDR1 and CDR2 sequences are LNHDA and SQIVND (reference sequence). In DNA form, the CDR3 reads TGTGCCAGTAGTATAACAGGGGCCTACACTGAAGCTTTCTTT. Protein sequence: CASSITGAYTEAFF. Using reference TRBV19 and TRBJ1-1 for the parts outside the CDR3, the full variable domain is DGGITQSPKYLFRKEGQNVTLSCEQNLNHDAMYWYRQDPGQGLRLIYYSQIVNDFQKGDIAEGYSVSREKKESFPLTVTSAQKNPTAFYLCASSITGAYTEAFFGQGTRLTVV.

This clonotype was seen ten or more times. This rearrangement joins TRBV2 to TRBJ1-1; 7 nucleotides line up with TRBD1. This CDR3 has 15 amino acids. V was pared by 7 bases and J by 0 bases, with 8 bases of the junction left unmatched. Germline V lookup: CDR1 SNHLY, CDR2 FYNNEI. DNA of the CDR3: TGTGCCAGCAAGGTGGGGACAGACATGAACACTGAAGCTTTCTTT. Amino acids: CASKVGTDMNTEAFF.

This clonotype came up many times. The gene calls are TRBV11-3 and TRBJ2-7; no firm D call. V lost 3 bases and J 0 bases, leaving 6 bases between the germline ends. The CDR3 spans 13 residues. Germline values: CDR1 SGHNT, CDR2 YENEEA. The CDR3 nucleotides are TGTGCCAGCAGCTTGGACGCCTCCTACGAGCAGTACTTC. As protein: CASSLDASYEQYF.

This clonotype was seen many times. V gene TRBV6-5 combines with J gene TRBJ1-6; TRBD1 aligns across 8 bases. This CDR3 spans 14 amino acids. Germline assignment: CDR1 MNHEY and CDR2 SVGAGI. V lost 5 bases and J lost 8; bases outside the gene matches: 5. DNA for the CDR3: TGTGCCAGCAGTAGAGGACAGGGCTATTCACCCCTCCACTTT. This gives the protein CASSRGQGYSPLHF.

Regarding this clonotype: This sequence may be a read error, since a much larger clone differs from it by one base. The chain employs TRBV7-9 and TRBJ1-1; D might be TRBD1 (5 bases). Per germline, CDR1 SEHNR and CDR2 FQNEAQ (reference sequence). The CDR3 contains 13 residues. The CDR3 sequence: CATSLSRDSEAFF. CDR3 nucleotide sequence: TGTGCCACCAGCTTAAGCAGGGACTCTGAAGCTTTCTTT.

This clonotype was observed a few times. This chain uses TRBV10-3 with TRBJ2-2; D may match TRBD1 or TRBD2 (5 bases each). The V gene lost 6 bases and the J gene lost 4 bases, with 9 bases spanning the gap. CDR1 is ENHRY, CDR2 SYGVKD, per germline. The length of the CDR3 is 13 residues. The CDR3 DNA reads TGTGCCATCAGAGGGGACCCCACCGGGGAGCTGTTTTTT. Protein product: CAIRGDPTGELFF.

In this sample, this clonotype turned up a few times. The CDR3, as DNA: TGTGCCAGCTCACCCGTCCTACAGGAGCGAAGCGAGCAGTACTTC. It is translated as CASSPVLQERSEQYF. The chain combines TRBV18 with TRBJ2-7; possible D gene TRBD1, 5 bases. The CDR3 runs 15 residues. The germline V gene encodes CDR1 KGHSH and CDR2 LQKENI. V was clipped by 3 bases and J by 6 bases, with 18 bases between them.

This clonotype has at least ten counts. The chain couples TRBV15 to TRBJ1-1; D is unresolved. The CDR3 is 14 amino acids. Germline CDR1 is LNHNV and CDR2 is YYDKDF (reference sequence). V was clipped by 4 bases and J by 5 bases, with 14 bases between them. CDR3 coding DNA: TGTGCCACCAGCACACCCGACCCAGAAACTGAAGCTTTCTTT. Translated: CATSTPDPETEAFF. The full variable domain, with the rest looked up from reference TRBV15 and TRBJ1-1, is DAMVIQNPRYQVTQFGKPVTLSCSQTLNHNVMYWYQQKSSQAPKLLFHYYDKDFNNEADTPDNFQSRRPNTSFCFLDIRSPGLGDTAMYLCATSTPDPETEAFFGQGTRLTVV.

This clonotype was observed at least ten times. The chain links TRBV15 to TRBJ2-7; D gene uncertain. Germline V gene sequence: CDR1 LNHNV, CDR2 YYDKDF (reference sequence). Trimming left V 0 bases short and J 3 bases short, with 6 bases between. CDR3 length equals 13 residues. In nucleotides, the CDR3 is TGTGCCACCAGCAGAGATTCAATCTACGAGCAGTACTTC. It specifies CATSRDSIYEQYF.

This clonotype has only a few counts. The rearrangement uses TRBV11-1 and TRBJ2-5; maybe TRBD2 (6 bases). Trimming left V 3 bases short and J 2 bases short, with 19 bases between. CDR1 and CDR2 (germline): SGHAT, FQDESV (reference sequence). The CDR3 length is 17 residues. CDR3 loop: CASSFRYERLVQETQYF. For the CDR3, the DNA is TGTGCCAGCAGCTTTCGTTATGAAAGACTAGTGCAAGAGACCCAGTACTTC.

This clonotype was counted many times. The J gene is TRBJ1-2, the V gene TRBV29-1; no clear D. CDR1 is SQVTM and CDR2 is ANQGSEA in the germline V gene. Trimming left V 3 bases short and J 2 bases short, with 13 bases between. This CDR3 comprises 14 residues. Here the CDR3 reads CSVEGGTQNYGYTF. In nucleotides, the CDR3 is TGCAGCGTTGAGGGAGGCACGCAGAACTATGGCTACACCTTC.

The chain uses TRBV5-4 and TRBJ2-5; a weak D match, TRBD1 (6 bases). Trimming took off 4 bases at V and 5 bases at J, with 12 bases between the two ends. The CDR3 extends over 13 amino acids. The V gene's germline CDR1 is SGHNT and CDR2 YYREEE (reference sequence). CDR3: CASSTDRIETQYF. The CDR3 DNA reads TGTGCCAGCAGCACCGACAGGATTGAGACCCAGTACTTC.

The chain carries TRBV20-1 and TRBJ1-1; TRBD1 matches at 8 bases. V was clipped by 3 bases and J by 4 bases; unmatched bases: 1. Germline V gene data show CDR1 as DFQATT and CDR2 as SNEGSKA (reference sequence). The CDR3 spans 12 residues. In DNA, the CDR3 is TGCAGTGCTAGTACAGGGGGCACTGAAGCTTTCTTT. Its protein is CSASTGGTEAFF.

This CDR3 reads CASSWRTGSIFYEQYF. CDR3 nucleotides: TGTGCCAGCAGCTGGCGGACAGGGTCAATATTCTACGAGCAGTACTTC. The chain combines TRBV11-2 with TRBJ2-7; 8 bases fit TRBD1. The CDR3 has 16 residues. V trimming: 4 bases; J trimming: 3 bases; junction bases outside the gene matches: 11. CDR1 SGHAT and CDR2 FQNNGV come from the germline V gene.

The gene calls are TRBV7-9 and TRBJ2-7, with 9 bases that match TRBD2. The V and J ends lost 4 bases and 2 bases, in that order; junction bases with no gene match: 6. In germline, CDR1 is SEHNR, CDR2 FQNEAQ (reference sequence). The CDR3 covers 15 residues. CDR3 loop: CASSWGGGGAYEQYF. The CDR3 DNA follows: TGTGCCAGCAGCTGGGGCGGCGGGGGGGCCTACGAGCAGTACTTC.

This clonotype was seen repeatedly, ten times or more. J is TRBJ1-2 and V is TRBV2, with 9 bases aligning to TRBD1. CDR3 length equals 16 residues. The junction had 16 bases not matched to a gene; V was cut back by 5 bases and J by 9 bases. Germline assignment: CDR1 SNHLY and CDR2 FYNNEI. CDR3 sequence (DNA): TGTGCCAGCAGTATCTCGAGTCCGGGACAGGGTGGTAGCTACACCTTC. Its translation: CASSISSPGQGGSYTF.

The table lists this clonotype with many counts. The chain links TRBV27 to TRBJ1-1; possibly TRBD1 for D (5 bases). Germline V gene lookup returns CDR1 MNHEY and CDR2 SMNVEV (reference sequence). Trimming shortened V by 6 bases and J by 10 bases, and 18 bases separated the two germline ends. The CDR3 totals 13 residues. CDR3 bases: TGTGCCAGCAGCTTCACCCTGGACACTAGAGCTTTCTTT. It encodes CASSFTLDTRAFF.